This T cell receptor beta chain was documented in a study of T cell responses to AZD1222 COVID-19 vaccine (TCRdb year 2021). For the wider study: AZD1222 recipients given second doses at about 4 weeks or at about 12 weeks were pooled, since spike-specific TCR depth and breadth were not found to differ between the two schedules. Trial participants were enrolled into age subgroups of 18-55, 56-69 and 70-plus years, which contained about 160, 30 and 59 TCR-sequenced participants, respectively. A total of just over 230 trial participants underwent TCR sequencing, of whom roughly 210 received two doses of AZD1222 and about 26 received two doses of the MenACWY control vaccine. Study-wide findings and limitations: Nearly half of unique spike-specific TCRs reportedly recognized epitopes outside regions mutated in the B.1.351 and B.1.1.7 variants. No day 14 peak-response samples were available, so repertoires were characterized only after the peak T cell response. Conclusions about previously exposed vaccinees are limited because only a handful of AZD1222 recipients were SARS-CoV-2 seropositive at baseline. Spike-specific TCR breadth and depth rose significantly after two AZD1222 doses compared with day 0 and with MenACWY recipients. The vaccine-associated CD4 TCRs covered the entire spike protein, and the dominant responses fell in regions 160-218 and 743-854. Most participants were white British and females outnumbered males, and the authors suggested that clonal diversity may have been underestimated. The 56-69-year group was small, and its depth increase did not reach significance, likely because of low power.

Interpreted using the paper, the time point label stands for: baseline before first vaccination. Vaccinee samples came from UK trials COV001 and COV002, including a single-blind randomized controlled phase 2/3 trial of AZD1222 (ChAdOx1 nCoV-19) in healthy adults. Trial participant PBMC samples were collected at day 0 and day 28 after the second dose for TCRbeta chain sequencing. As to this clone: Its binding antigen is unknown. Base qualities are not recorded, but no much larger clone differs from it by a single base.

CDR1 and CDR2 are read off the germline V gene as SGHVS and FNYEAQ. From cysteine to phenylalanine, the CDR3 is 15 amino acids long. CDR3 DNA is the only sequence kept; it has 45 bases, read in frame from the first base. The germline V and J ends show losses of 7 bases and 5 bases respectively, and no gene match explains 13 bases of the junction. The CDR3 regions of human TCRbeta chains were subjected to immunosequencing. As for how the authors treated the data: TCRs in the repertoires were matched against a reference library of SARS-CoV-2-specific TCRs that had been generated with the MIRA antigen-specificity platform. Breadth meant the fraction of unique TCRs that were SARS-CoV-2-associated, whereas depth meant the fraction of total T cells that were SARS-CoV-2-associated. Using the MIRA data, each spike-specific TCR was assigned both to the spike region to which the TCR was reactive and to a CD4 or CD8 class. Log10-transformed breadth and depth values were compared by one-way ANOVA with Sidak's multiple comparisons tests. Entries here come from immuneACCESS through TCRdb and include only in-frame sequences with V and J called. Some clones fail to appear in such tables; in the studies checked, an unresolved V gene covers under half of the shortfall, and the cause of the remainder is unknown. V and J calls plus clone size are reproduced from that table; the DNA served to infer D and trimming. The sample table contains about 130,000 clones; only one count was recorded for 80% to 95% of them. The ten largest clones take up more than 2.5% of the sample.

This sequence originates from an adult in good health. Sample: peripheral blood, taken on day 0 of AZD1222 vaccination. The sequence joins TRBV7-6 to TRBJ2-5; the central 7 bases match TRBD1. The DNA reads as follows: TGTGCCAGCACAACACAGGGGAGAAAAGGGGAGACCCAGTACTTC. Translated, it gives CASTTQGRKGETQYF. Joined to the reference TRBV7-6 and TRBJ2-5 proteins, this CDR3 gives the full variable domain: GAGVSQSPRYKVTKRGQDVALRCDPISGHVSLYWYRQALGQGPEFLTYFNYEAQQDKSGLPNDRFSAERPEGSISTLTIQRTEQRDSAMYRCASTTQGRKGETQYFGPGTRLLVL.